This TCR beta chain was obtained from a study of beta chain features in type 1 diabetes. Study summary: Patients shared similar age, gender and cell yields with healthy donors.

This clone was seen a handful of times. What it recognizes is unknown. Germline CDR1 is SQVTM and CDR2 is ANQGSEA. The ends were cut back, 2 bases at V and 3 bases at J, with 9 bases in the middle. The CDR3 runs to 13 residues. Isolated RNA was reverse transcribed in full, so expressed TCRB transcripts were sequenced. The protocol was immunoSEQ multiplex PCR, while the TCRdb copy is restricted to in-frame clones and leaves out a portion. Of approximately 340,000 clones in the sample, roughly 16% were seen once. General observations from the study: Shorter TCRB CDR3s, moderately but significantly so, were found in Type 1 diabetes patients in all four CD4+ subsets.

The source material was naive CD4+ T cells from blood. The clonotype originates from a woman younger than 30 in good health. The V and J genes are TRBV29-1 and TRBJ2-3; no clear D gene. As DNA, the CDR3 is TGCAGCGTTGAAACCCGTCAGACAGATACGCAGTATTTT. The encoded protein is CSVETRQTDTQYF.